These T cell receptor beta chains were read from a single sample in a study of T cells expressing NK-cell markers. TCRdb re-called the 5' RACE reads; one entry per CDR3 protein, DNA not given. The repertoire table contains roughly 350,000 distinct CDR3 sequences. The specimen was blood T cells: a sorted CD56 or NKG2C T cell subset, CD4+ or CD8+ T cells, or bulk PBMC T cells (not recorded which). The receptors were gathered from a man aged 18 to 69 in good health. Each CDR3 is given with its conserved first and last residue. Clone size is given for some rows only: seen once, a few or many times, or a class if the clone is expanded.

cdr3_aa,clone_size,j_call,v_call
CASSRQTGSNEQFF,NA,TRBJ2-1,TRBV7-3
CASSFRWGVSEKLFF,NA,TRBJ1-4,TRBV27
CSVNREYNEQFF,NA,TRBJ2-1,TRBV20-1
CASSKGLAGDYNEQFF,NA,TRBJ2-1,TRBV4-1
CASSLVPDLLDTQYF,NA,TRBJ2-3,TRBV11-1
CASRSQVGAPGTGELFF,NA,TRBJ2-2,TRBV5-1
CATSRGPGQLKETQYF,NA,TRBJ2-5,TRBV15
CASSSDSSNSPLHF,NA,TRBJ1-6,TRBV5-1
CASGLVRWGARSVADTQYF,NA,TRBJ2-3,TRBV12-5
CSARRWGVDLNSPLHF,NA,TRBJ1-6,TRBV20-1
CASSKETGTNYGYTF,NA,TRBJ1-2,TRBV5-1
CASSSSGGASYNEQFF,medium-sized,TRBJ2-1,TRBV7-3
CAISKVAETQYF,NA,TRBJ2-5,TRBV10-3
CASSFRRGSSDTQYF,NA,TRBJ2-3,TRBV5-4
CASSFGQRDSPLHF,NA,TRBJ1-6,TRBV27
CSATSPGGSTDTQYF,NA,TRBJ2-3,TRBV20-1
CASSLERDLRLRGNTIYF,NA,TRBJ1-3,TRBV11-2
CASTFETGYNGYTF,NA,TRBJ1-2,TRBV5-1
CSASPLAGVREQYF,NA,TRBJ2-7,TRBV20-1
CSVEGAWVIGNEQFF,NA,TRBJ2-1,TRBV29-1
CASSRRPEITDTQYF,NA,TRBJ2-3,TRBV5-5
CASSRQGRVFGEQFF,NA,TRBJ2-1,TRBV7-8
CASSLGTASNQPQHF,NA,TRBJ1-5,TRBV28
CASSLGGYNSPLHF,NA,TRBJ1-6,TRBV11-2
CSVDRDRGFYGYTF,NA,TRBJ1-2,TRBV29-1
CASSSGGSGGAHEQFF,NA,TRBJ2-1,TRBV7-6
CASSRSGTGPSYEQYF,NA,TRBJ2-7,TRBV5-1
CSARGFGISPDWDYEQYF,NA,TRBJ2-7,TRBV20-1
CASTGTYNQPQHF,NA,TRBJ1-5,TRBV12-3/TRBV12-4
CASSESLSRSVVAQYF,NA,TRBJ2-5,TRBV9
CSVETGEVSYNEQFF,NA,TRBJ2-1,TRBV29-1
CASSYSGTGANVLTF,NA,TRBJ2-6,TRBV6-5
CASSSSVGEQYF,NA,TRBJ2-7,TRBV12-3/TRBV12-4
CASSPRGRATGELFF,NA,TRBJ2-2,TRBV11-2
CASSTLGGANYGYTF,NA,TRBJ1-2,TRBV2
CAISENPGTGRTGELFF,NA,TRBJ2-2,TRBV10-3
CASSLVQENIQYF,NA,TRBJ2-4,TRBV7-2
CASSFLADNTDTQYF,NA,TRBJ2-3,TRBV5-1
CASKGGVYEQYF,NA,TRBJ2-7,TRBV3-1
CASSFGTVDNSPLHF,NA,TRBJ1-6,TRBV6-5
CASSRQGAGGYTF,NA,TRBJ1-2,TRBV7-9
CSVTKGSSSGYTF,NA,TRBJ1-2,TRBV29-1
CSAPPIRGGEQYF,NA,TRBJ2-7,TRBV20-1
CASSPSPTSYGYTF,NA,TRBJ1-2,TRBV27
CASPGERAGANVLTF,NA,TRBJ2-6,TRBV7-9
CASSAVVAFRETQYF,NA,TRBJ2-5,TRBV5-5
CSASPGSYNEQFF,NA,TRBJ2-1,TRBV20-1
CASSPGGFRDARHTIYF,NA,TRBJ1-3,TRBV5-1
CASSRTTGYYEQYF,NA,TRBJ2-7,TRBV7-2
CASSLDQNRRPLHF,NA,TRBJ1-6,TRBV5-1
CASRTRGRGRDEQFF,NA,TRBJ2-1,TRBV7-2
CASSTLARPVNTGELFF,NA,TRBJ2-2,TRBV7-9
CASSLGLAGGGSYNEQFF,NA,TRBJ2-1,TRBV9
CASSSSREETQYF,NA,TRBJ2-5,TRBV11-3